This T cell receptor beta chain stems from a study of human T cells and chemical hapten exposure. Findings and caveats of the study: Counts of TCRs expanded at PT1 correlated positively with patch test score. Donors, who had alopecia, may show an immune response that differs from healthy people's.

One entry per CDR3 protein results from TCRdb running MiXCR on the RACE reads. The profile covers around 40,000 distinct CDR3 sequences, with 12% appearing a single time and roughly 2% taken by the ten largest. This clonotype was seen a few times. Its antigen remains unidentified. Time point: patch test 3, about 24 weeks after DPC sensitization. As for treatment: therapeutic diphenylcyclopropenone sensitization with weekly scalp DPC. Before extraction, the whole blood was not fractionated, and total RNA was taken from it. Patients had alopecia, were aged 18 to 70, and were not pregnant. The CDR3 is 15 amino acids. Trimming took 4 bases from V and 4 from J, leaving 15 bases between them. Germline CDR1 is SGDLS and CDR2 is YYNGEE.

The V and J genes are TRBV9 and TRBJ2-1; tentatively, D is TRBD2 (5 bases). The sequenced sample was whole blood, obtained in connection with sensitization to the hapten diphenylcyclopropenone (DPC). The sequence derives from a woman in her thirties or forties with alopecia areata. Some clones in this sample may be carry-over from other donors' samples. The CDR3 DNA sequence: TGTGCCAGCAGCCGGCTGGGAGCGCAATACAATGAGCAGTTCTTC. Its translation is CASSRLGAQYNEQFF.